The 2 T cell receptor beta chains below all came from one sample that was sequenced in a study of glioma-infiltrating T cells after dendritic cell vaccination. Documented time point: after dendritic cell vaccination, including at tumor progression/relapse. Clones were sequenced by immunoSEQ multiplex PCR, and TCRdb holds only the in-frame ones, with some missing. The sample gives more than 75,000 clones, 80% to 85% of which show up once; approximately 6.6% is in the top ten. This material consisted of blood, taken after dendritic cell vaccination. The receptors here all came from a human donor with glioblastoma.

This clone has a handful of counts. This chain joins TRBV2 and TRBJ1-5; D is unclear. The CDR3 covers 12 residues. Germline CDR1 reads SNHLY; CDR2 reads FYNNEI. Trimming cost V 9 bases and J 5 bases, with 11 bases left between them. The CDR3 spells CASQMSDQPQHF. CDR3 DNA: TGTGCCAGTCAGATGTCTGATCAGCCCCAGCATTTT. Full variable domain (remainder filled in from reference TRBV2 and TRBJ1-5): EPEVTQTPSHQVTQMGQEVILRCVPISNHLYFYWYRQILGQKVEFLVSFYNNEISEKSEIFDDQFSVERPDGSNFTLKIRSTKLEDSAMYFCASQMSDQPQHFGDGTRLSIL.

The chain joins TRBV19 to TRBJ1-3; 8 bases fit TRBD1. CDR1 and CDR2 (germline): LNHDA, SQIVND (reference sequence). Unmatched junction bases numbered 12, after V lost 4 bases and J lost 7 bases. The CDR3 extends over 16 amino acids. DNA for the CDR3: TGTGCCAGTAGTACGACAGGGGAAGGGATACCGAACACCATATATTTT. Amino acid sequence: CASSTTGEGIPNTIYF.